Described below is a single T cell receptor beta chain sequence and its context. Its antigen is not identified. This sample was taken from a study of T cell responses to AZD1222 COVID-19 vaccine. Study-wide points: Spike-specific TCR repertoires showed rising breadth and depth after two AZD1222 doses. Close to half of all spike-specific TCRs reportedly target regions of the variants that are unmutated. White British donors predominated, females outnumbered males, and clonal diversity was possibly underestimated. Researchers report vaccine-associated CD4 TCRs spanning spike, with dominance at 160-218 and 743-854.

Looked up from germline, CDR1 is SGHDN and CDR2 is FVKESK. Between the trimmed V and J ends, which lost 2 bases and 2 bases, there was a span of 13 bases. The CDR3 runs 17 residues. The assay was immunoSEQ multiplex PCR, and TCRdb's table has in-frame clones only and misses some. Of more than 95,000 clones listed, roughly nine tenths are singletons. The receptor was isolated from an adult in good health. Sequenced here: peripheral blood, sampled on day 0 of AZD1222 vaccination. J is TRBJ1-6 and V is TRBV14, with D unresolved. The DNA for the CDR3 is TGTGCCAGCAGCCAATTTCGACTTGGCCCCTATAATTCACCCCTCCACTTT. Translated, it gives CASSQFRLGPYNSPLHF.